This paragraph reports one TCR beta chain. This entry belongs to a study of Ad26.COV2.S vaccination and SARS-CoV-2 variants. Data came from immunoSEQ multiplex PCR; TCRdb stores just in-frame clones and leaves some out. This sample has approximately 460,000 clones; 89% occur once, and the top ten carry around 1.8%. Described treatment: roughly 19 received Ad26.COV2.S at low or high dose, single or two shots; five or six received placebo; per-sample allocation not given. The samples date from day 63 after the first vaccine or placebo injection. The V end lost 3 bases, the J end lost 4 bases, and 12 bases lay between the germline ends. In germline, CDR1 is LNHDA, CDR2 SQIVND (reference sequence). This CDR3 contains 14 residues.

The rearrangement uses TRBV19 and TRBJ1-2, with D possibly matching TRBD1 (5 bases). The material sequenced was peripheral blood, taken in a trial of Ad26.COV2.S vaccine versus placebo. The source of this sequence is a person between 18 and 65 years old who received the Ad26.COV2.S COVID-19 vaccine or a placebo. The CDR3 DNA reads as TGTGCCAGTAGTATCGCTACGGGGGGCTATGGCTACACCTTC. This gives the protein CASSIATGGYGYTF.